The clone carrying this T cell receptor beta chain came up many times. What it recognizes is unknown. Building the TCR beta libraries relied on iRepertoire HTBI primers, and CDR3 regions underwent Arm-PCR. TCRdb re-called the multiplex PCR reads with MiXCR, one entry per CDR3 protein. The sample gives approximately 390,000 distinct CDR3 sequences, roughly 16% of which show up once; 20% to 25% is in the top ten. The CDR3 covers 14 residues. CDR1 SEHNR and CDR2 FQNEAQ come from the germline V gene (reference sequence). Trimming removed 2 bases at V and 3 bases at J, with 9 bases between. The data stem from a study of regulatory T cells in long-lasting Graves disease. Study-wide results and limits: Tissue studied was limited to peripheral blood, excluding thyroid tissue. TRBV28, TRBJ1-2 and TRBJ2-5 emerged as the favored segments in persistent disease.

Noted time point: newly diagnosed GD, antithyroid drugs for less than 3 months. PBMC-derived RNA was used for the TCR library. The authors drew 9 to 9.5 milliliters of peripheral blood into EDTA tubes. This same sample was also taken into another study, of T cells in Graves' hyperthyroidism and ophthalmopathy. Per that paper: Primed by the HTBI set, a first-round RT-PCR was run on the TCR CDR3.

Source: peripheral blood mononuclear cells (PBMCs), taken at new diagnosis, from a patient treated with antithyroid drugs. This clonotype was sampled from a woman aged 18-29 years with Graves disease. The chain joins TRBV7-9 to TRBJ2-3; D is unclear. CDR3: CASSLSHSTDTQYF. CDR3 sequence (DNA): TGTGCCAGCAGCTTAAGTCATTCGACAGATACGCAGTATTTT.